This entry concerns a single TCR beta chain. Sequencing was performed with immunoSEQ multiplex PCR; in TCRdb, only in-frame clones are kept and a portion is missing. Of around 45,000 clones listed, roughly 76% are singletons. This entry belongs to a study of radiotherapy plus CTLA-4 blockade in lung cancer. Per germline, CDR1 SGHAT and CDR2 FQNNGV. The CDR3 is 15 amino acids. The V segment lost 5 bases and the J segment 4 bases; nucleotides outside the gene matches: 3. The chain has TRBV11-2 and TRBJ2-1, with 12 bases lining up with TRBD2. The sequence was obtained from a human donor with non-small cell lung cancer who had stable disease on radiotherapy plus ipilimumab. The starting material was peripheral blood, obtained from a patient treated with radiotherapy plus ipilimumab. The CDR3 is CASSTLAGGYNEQFF. The CDR3 DNA is TGTGCCAGCAGCACACTAGCGGGGGGATACAATGAGCAGTTCTTC.